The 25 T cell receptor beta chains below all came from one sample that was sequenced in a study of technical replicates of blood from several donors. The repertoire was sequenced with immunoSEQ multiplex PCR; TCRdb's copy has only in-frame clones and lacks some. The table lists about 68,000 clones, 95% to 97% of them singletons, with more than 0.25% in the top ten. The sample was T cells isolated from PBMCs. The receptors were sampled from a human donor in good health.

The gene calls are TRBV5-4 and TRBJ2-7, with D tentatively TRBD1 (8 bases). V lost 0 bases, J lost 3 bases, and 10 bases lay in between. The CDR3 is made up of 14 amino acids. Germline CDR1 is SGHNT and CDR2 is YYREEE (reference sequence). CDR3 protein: CASSLDRGGYEQYF. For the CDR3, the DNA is TGTGCCAGCAGCTTGGACAGGGGGGGCTACGAGCAGTACTTC.

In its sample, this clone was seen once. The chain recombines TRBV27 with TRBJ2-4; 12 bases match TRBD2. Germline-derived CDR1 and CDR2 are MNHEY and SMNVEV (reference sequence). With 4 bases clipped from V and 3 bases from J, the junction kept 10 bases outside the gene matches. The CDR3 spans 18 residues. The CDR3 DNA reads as TGTGCCAGCAGTTGGACTAGCGGGGTTCCCTCTGGCAAAAACATTCAGTACTTC. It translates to CASSWTSGVPSGKNIQYF.

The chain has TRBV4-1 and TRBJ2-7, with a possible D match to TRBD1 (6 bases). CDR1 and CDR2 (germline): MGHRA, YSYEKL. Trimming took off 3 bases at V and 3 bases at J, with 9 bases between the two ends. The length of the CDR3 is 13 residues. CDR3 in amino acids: CASSQDSNYEQYF. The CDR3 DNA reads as TGCGCCAGCAGCCAGGACAGTAACTACGAGCAGTACTTC.

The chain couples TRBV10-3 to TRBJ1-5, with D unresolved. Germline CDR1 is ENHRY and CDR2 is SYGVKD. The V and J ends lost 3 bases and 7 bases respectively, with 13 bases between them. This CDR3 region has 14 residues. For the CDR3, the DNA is TGTGCCATCAGTGATTGGGGTAGCGGGCAGCCCCAGCATTTT. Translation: CAISDWGSGQPQHF.

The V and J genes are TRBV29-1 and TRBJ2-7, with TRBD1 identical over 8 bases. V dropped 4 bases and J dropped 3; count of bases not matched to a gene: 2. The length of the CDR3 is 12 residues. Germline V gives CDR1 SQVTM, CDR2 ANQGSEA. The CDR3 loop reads CSVGDRYYEQYF. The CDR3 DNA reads TGCAGCGTTGGGGACAGGTACTACGAGCAGTACTTC.

This CDR3 is CASSYGGVGGDTQYF. As DNA, the CDR3 is TGTGCCAGCAGTTACGGGGGTGTTGGGGGGGATACGCAGTATTTT. J is TRBJ2-3 and V is TRBV6-5; D might be TRBD2 (6 bases). Germline CDR1 reads MNHEY; CDR2 reads SVGAGI. The CDR3 is made up of 15 amino acids. With 2 bases removed from V and 6 bases from J, the gap between germline ends came to 15 bases.

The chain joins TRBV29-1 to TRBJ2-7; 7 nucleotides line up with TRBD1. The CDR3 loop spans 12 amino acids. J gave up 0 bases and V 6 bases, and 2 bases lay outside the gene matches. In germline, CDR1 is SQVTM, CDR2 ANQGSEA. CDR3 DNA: TGCAGCGTGGGACAGCTCTCCTACGAGCAGTACTTC. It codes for CSVGQLSYEQYF.

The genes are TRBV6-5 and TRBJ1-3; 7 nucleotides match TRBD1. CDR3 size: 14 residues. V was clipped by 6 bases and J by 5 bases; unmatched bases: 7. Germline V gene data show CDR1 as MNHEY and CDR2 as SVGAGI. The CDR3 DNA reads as TGTGCCAGCAGCGGACAGGCAGAAAGAAACACCATATATTTT. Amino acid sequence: CASSGQAERNTIYF.

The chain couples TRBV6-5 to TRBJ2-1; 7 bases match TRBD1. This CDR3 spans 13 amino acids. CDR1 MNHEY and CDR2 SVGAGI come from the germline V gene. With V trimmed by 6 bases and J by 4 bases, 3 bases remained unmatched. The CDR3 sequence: CASRSGGYNEQFF. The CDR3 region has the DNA TGTGCCAGCAGGTCAGGGGGTTACAATGAGCAGTTCTTC.

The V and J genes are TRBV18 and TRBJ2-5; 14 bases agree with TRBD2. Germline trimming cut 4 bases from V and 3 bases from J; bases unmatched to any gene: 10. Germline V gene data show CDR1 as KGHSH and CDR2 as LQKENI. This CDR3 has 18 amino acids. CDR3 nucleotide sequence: TGTGCCAGCTCACTTAACGCCAGACTAGCGGGAGGGGAAGAGACCCAGTACTTC. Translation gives CASSLNARLAGGEETQYF.

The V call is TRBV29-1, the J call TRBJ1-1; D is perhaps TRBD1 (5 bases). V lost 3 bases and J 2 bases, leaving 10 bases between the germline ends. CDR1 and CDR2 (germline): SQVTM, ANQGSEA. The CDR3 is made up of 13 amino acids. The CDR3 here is CSVELGGNTEAFF. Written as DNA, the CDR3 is TGCAGCGTTGAGCTGGGGGGAAACACTGAAGCTTTCTTT.

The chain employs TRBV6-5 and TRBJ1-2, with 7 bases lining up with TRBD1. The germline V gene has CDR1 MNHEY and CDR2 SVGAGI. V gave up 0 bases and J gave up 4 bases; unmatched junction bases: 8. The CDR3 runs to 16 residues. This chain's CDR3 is CASSYSGPGTVYGYTF. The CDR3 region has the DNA TGTGCCAGCAGTTACTCGGGACCCGGGACAGTCTATGGCTACACCTTC.

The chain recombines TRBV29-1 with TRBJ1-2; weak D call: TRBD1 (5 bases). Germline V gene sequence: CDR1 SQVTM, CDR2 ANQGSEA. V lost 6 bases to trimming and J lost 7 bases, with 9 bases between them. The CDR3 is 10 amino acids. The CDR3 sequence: CSVGHFGYTF. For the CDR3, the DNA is TGCAGCGTCGGACATTTTGGCTACACCTTC.

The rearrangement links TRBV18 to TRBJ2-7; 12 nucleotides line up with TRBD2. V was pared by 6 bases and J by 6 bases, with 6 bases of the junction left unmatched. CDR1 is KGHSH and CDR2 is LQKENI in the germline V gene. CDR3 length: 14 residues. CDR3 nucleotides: TGTGCCAGCTCGTCACTAGCGGGAGGATCCGAGCAGTACTTC. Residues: CASSSLAGGSEQYF.

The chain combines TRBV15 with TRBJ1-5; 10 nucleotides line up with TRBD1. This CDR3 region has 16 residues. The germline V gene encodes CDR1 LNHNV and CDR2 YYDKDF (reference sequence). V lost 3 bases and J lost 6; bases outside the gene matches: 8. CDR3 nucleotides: TGTGCCACCAGCAGTGGGACAGGGGTATTTGGTCAGCCCCAGCATTTT. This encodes CATSSGTGVFGQPQHF.

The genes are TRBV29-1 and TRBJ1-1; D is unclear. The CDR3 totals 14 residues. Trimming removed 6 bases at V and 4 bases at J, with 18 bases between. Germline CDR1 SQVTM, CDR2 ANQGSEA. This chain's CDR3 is CSVRLTPMSTEAFF. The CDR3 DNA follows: TGCAGCGTGAGGTTGACCCCAATGAGCACTGAAGCTTTCTTT.

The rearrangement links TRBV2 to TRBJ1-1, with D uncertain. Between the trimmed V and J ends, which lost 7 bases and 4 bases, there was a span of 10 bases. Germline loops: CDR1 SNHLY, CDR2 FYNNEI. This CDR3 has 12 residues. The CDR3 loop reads CASKQEITEAFF. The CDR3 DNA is TGTGCCAGCAAGCAGGAAATCACTGAAGCTTTCTTT.

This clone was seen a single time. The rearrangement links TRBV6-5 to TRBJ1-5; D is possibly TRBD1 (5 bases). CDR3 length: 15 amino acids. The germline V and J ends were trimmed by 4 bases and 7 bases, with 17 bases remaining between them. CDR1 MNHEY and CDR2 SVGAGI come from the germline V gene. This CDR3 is CASSLSGDWGQPQHF. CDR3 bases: TGTGCCAGCAGTTTAAGCGGGGACTGGGGGCAGCCCCAGCATTTT.

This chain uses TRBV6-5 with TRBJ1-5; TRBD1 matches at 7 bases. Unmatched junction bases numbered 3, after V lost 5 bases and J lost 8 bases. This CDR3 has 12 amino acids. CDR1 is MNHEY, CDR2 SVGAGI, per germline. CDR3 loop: CASSPQGEPQHF. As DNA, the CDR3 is TGTGCCAGCAGTCCCCAGGGGGAGCCCCAGCATTTT.

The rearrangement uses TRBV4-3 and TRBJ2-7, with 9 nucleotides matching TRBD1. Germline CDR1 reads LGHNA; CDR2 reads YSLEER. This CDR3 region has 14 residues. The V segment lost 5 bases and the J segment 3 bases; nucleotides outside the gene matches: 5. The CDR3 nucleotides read TGCGCCAGCAGCAATTGGGACAGGGTCTACGAGCAGTACTTC. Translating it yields CASSNWDRVYEQYF.

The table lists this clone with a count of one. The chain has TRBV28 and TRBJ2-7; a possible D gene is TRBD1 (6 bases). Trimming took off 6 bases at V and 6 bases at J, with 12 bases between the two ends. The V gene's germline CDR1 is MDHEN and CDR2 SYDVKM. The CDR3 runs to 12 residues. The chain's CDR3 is CASRVGQGEQYF. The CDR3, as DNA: TGTGCCAGCAGGGTGGGACAAGGCGAGCAGTACTTC.

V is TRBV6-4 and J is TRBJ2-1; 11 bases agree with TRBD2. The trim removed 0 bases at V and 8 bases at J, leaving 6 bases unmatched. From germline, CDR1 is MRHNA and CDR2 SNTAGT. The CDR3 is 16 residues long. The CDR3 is CASSDSRLAGIHEQFF. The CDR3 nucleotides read TGTGCCAGCAGTGACTCGAGACTAGCGGGAATCCATGAGCAGTTCTTC.

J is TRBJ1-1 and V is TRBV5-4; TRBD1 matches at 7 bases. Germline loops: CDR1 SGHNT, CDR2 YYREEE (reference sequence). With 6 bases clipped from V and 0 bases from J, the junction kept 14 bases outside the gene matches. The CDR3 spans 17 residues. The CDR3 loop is CASNLAGTVTMNTEAFF. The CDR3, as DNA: TGTGCCAGCAACCTAGCCGGGACAGTCACTATGAACACTGAAGCTTTCTTT.

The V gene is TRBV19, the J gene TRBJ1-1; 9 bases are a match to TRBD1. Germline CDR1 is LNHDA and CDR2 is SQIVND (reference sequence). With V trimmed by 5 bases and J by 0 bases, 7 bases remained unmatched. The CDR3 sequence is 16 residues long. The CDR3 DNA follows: TGTGCCAGTAGTTCCTACAGGGGGCTCATGAACACTGAAGCTTTCTTT. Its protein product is CASSSYRGLMNTEAFF. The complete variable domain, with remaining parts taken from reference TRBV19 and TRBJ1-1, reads DGGITQSPKYLFRKEGQNVTLSCEQNLNHDAMYWYRQDPGQGLRLIYYSQIVNDFQKGDIAEGYSVSREKKESFPLTVTSAQKNPTAFYLCASSSYRGLMNTEAFFGQGTRLTVV.

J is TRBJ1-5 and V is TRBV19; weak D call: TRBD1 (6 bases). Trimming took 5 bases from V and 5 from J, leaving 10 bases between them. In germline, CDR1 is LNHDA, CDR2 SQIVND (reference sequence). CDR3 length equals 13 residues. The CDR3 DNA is TGTGCCAGTAGTTCAGGGGTAGATCAGCCCCAGCATTTT. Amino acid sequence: CASSSGVDQPQHF.